Shown below are 26 T cell receptor beta chains from a single sample sequenced in a study of T cells in Graves' hyperthyroidism and ophthalmopathy. The TCR beta CDR3 regions underwent amplification using RNA transcripts as the source. Researchers ran a first-round RT-PCR on the TCR CDR3 using the HTBI primer set. TCRdb processed the multiplex PCR reads anew with MiXCR; each CDR3 protein has one entry. This sample has under 700,000 distinct CDR3 sequences, with 16% found just once. The source material was blood. The receptor source for this set is a woman between 18 and 29 years old with Graves' hyperthyroidism.

The table lists this clonotype with a few counts. The chain joins TRBV18 to TRBJ1-1, with 7 positions matching TRBD1. The CDR3 length is 16 residues. From germline, CDR1 is KGHSH and CDR2 LQKENI. V gave up 3 bases and J gave up 1 base; unmatched junction bases: 8. The CDR3 bases are TGTGCCAGCTCACCTTTACCACAGGGGACGAACACTGAAGCTTTCTTT. It encodes CASSPLPQGTNTEAFF.

This clonotype has a single count. V and J are TRBV3-1 and TRBJ1-1, with TRBD1 matching 7 bases. This CDR3 has 14 residues. Trimming at V came to 4 bases and at J to 7 bases, leaving 9 bases not matched to a gene. Germline CDR1 reads LGHDT; CDR2 reads YNNKEL (reference sequence). CDR3 coding DNA: TGTGCCAGCAGCCGGGGGACAGTGGGCGGTGAAGCTTTCTTT. Its protein product is CASSRGTVGGEAFF.

This clonotype was counted a few times. The rearrangement joins TRBV4-3 to TRBJ2-1; 9 positions match TRBD2. The CDR3 extends over 16 amino acids. V lost 0 bases to trimming and J lost 4 bases; unmatched junction nucleotides: 4. Looked up from germline, CDR1 is LGHNA and CDR2 is YSLEER. CDR3 nucleotides: TGCGCCAGCAGCCAAGACGGCGGGGGGGGATACAATGAGCAGTTCTTC. Encoded protein: CASSQDGGGGYNEQFF.

The rearrangement uses TRBV5-6 and TRBJ2-7; D may correspond to TRBD1 or TRBD2 (5 bases each). The CDR3 runs to 15 residues. V was trimmed by 0 bases and J by 2 bases, leaving 12 bases between them. Germline lookup yields CDR1 SGHDT and CDR2 YYEEEE. DNA of the CDR3: TGTGCCAGCAGCTTGGAGGCGTTGGGGGCCTACGAGCAGTACTTC. Translating gives CASSLEALGAYEQYF.

This clonotype was seen ten or more times. The CDR3 coding sequence is TGTGCCAGCAGGGCTTGGGGGGACACTGAAGCTTTCTTT. Amino acids: CASRAWGDTEAFF. The chain is built from TRBV6-1 and TRBJ1-1; D is perhaps TRBD1 (5 bases). Germline V gene sequence: CDR1 MNHNS, CDR2 SASEGT. CDR3 size: 13 residues. V dropped 6 bases and J dropped 3 bases, with 11 bases sitting between them.

With respect to this clonotype: One end of the junction is discordant with germline, which a read error may explain. This rearrangement joins TRBV12-5 to TRBJ2-7, with D perhaps being TRBD1 or TRBD2 (6 bases each). The CDR3 loop spans 12 amino acids. Germline V gene lookup returns CDR1 LGHNT and CDR2 FRNRAP. The CDR3 DNA is TGTGCTAGTGCCGTGAACGGGGGCGAGCTAACCTTC. Residues: CASAVNGGELTF.

There are a few counts of this clonotype. The rearrangement joins TRBV7-8 to TRBJ1-1; D gene ambiguous. The ends were cut back, 3 bases at V and 1 base at J, with 12 bases in the middle. From germline, CDR1 is SGHVS and CDR2 FQNEAQ. This CDR3 has 15 amino acids. Written as DNA, the CDR3 is TGTGCCAGCAGCTTGGCCCTGTCGGGGAACACTGAAGCTTTCTTT. This codes for CASSLALSGNTEAFF.

V gene TRBV5-1 combines with J gene TRBJ2-1; 11 bases match TRBD2. This CDR3 contains 17 residues. Germline-derived CDR1 and CDR2 are SGHRS and YFSETQ. Trimming took 3 bases from V and 7 from J; bases not matched to a gene: 12. The CDR3 region is CASSWRLAGGTGNEQFF. The CDR3, as DNA: TGCGCCAGCAGCTGGCGTCTAGCGGGGGGTACGGGGAATGAGCAGTTCTTC.

This clonotype came up a few times. The V and J genes are TRBV6-4 and TRBJ2-1; tentative D call: TRBD2 (6 bases). The V gene's germline CDR1 is MRHNA and CDR2 SNTAGT. The CDR3 extends over 14 amino acids. V gave up 9 bases and J gave up 6 bases, with 18 bases separating them. The DNA for the CDR3 is TGTGCCAGTAGACGGGACTCCCGCAGCAATGAGCAGTTCTTC. This gives the protein CASRRDSRSNEQFF.

This clonotype was seen repeatedly, ten times or more. V is TRBV7-2 and J is TRBJ1-6; D remains ambiguous. CDR1 and CDR2 from the germline V gene are SGHTA and FQGNSA. Trimming cost V 4 bases and J 7 bases, with 20 bases left between them. This CDR3 has 17 residues. DNA for the CDR3: TGTGCCAGCAGCTCGGTACCGGGAACGGTAGGGAATTCACCCCTCCACTTT. It yields the protein CASSSVPGTVGNSPLHF.

The table lists this clonotype with many counts. This chain uses TRBV18 with TRBJ2-1; perhaps TRBD1 as D (5 bases). Germline CDR1 and CDR2: KGHSH and LQKENI. V lost 1 base to trimming and J lost 2 bases, with 12 bases between them. This CDR3 is built from 16 residues. Written as DNA, the CDR3 is TGTGCCAGCTCACCACTAGGGGTTGGACCCTACAATGAGCAGTTCTTC. Its protein product is CASSPLGVGPYNEQFF.

This clonotype has at least ten counts. The V gene is TRBV5-5, the J gene TRBJ1-1, with D unclear. CDR3 size: 14 residues. The ends were cut back, 0 bases at V and 10 bases at J, with 16 bases in the middle. The germline V gene encodes CDR1 SGHKS and CDR2 YYEKEE (reference sequence). This CDR3 is CASSLDSQRDGAFF. The CDR3 nucleotides are TGTGCCAGCAGCTTGGACAGTCAGAGAGACGGAGCTTTCTTT. The full variable domain, in which reference TRBV5-5 and TRBJ1-1 provide the parts outside the CDR3, is DAGVTQSPTHLIKTRGQQVTLRCSPISGHKSVSWYQQVLGQGPQFIFQYYEKEERGRGNFPDRFSARQFPNYSSELNVNALLLGDSALYLCASSLDSQRDGAFFGQGTRLTVV.

This clonotype was detected ten times or more. The chain recombines TRBV12-3 or TRBV12-4 with TRBJ1-2; D is unclear. The germline V and J ends were trimmed by 3 bases and 4 bases, with 9 bases remaining between them. The CDR3 spans 13 residues. The CDR3 region has the DNA TGTGCCAGCAGTTTCCAGAGCGTCTATGGCTACACCTTC. Encoded protein: CASSFQSVYGYTF.

The chain is built from TRBV12-3 or TRBV12-4 and TRBJ2-5, with a tentative D call TRBD2 (7 bases). V dropped 3 bases and J dropped 5 bases, with 16 bases sitting between them. The CDR3 extends over 15 amino acids. CDR3 DNA: TGTGCCAGCAGTTTTGAGGGGGGGCTCAGGGAGACCCAGTACTTC. This gives the protein CASSFEGGLRETQYF.

This clonotype was counted many times. The chain employs TRBV6-2 or TRBV6-3 and TRBJ1-1, with D possibly matching TRBD1 (6 bases). V gave up 5 bases and J gave up 0 bases, with 22 bases separating them. The CDR3 is made up of 18 amino acids. Looked up from germline, CDR1 is MNHEY and CDR2 is SVGEGT. The CDR3 region has the DNA TGTGCCAGCAGTCTTGCAACAGGGACCCTCCGCATGAACACTGAAGCTTTCTTT. Translating it yields CASSLATGTLRMNTEAFF.

As for this clonotype: A much larger clone differs from this one at a single base, so this may be a read error. V and J are TRBV28 and TRBJ1-2; perhaps TRBD1 as D (5 bases). V lost 5 bases, J lost 0 bases, and 16 bases lay in between. CDR3 length: 16 residues. Germline-derived CDR1 and CDR2 are MDHEN and SYDVKM. The CDR3 is CASSDSGHSPNYGYTF. The CDR3 bases are TGTGCCAGCAGTGATAGTGGACACTCGCCTAACTATGGCTACACCTTC.

This chain joins TRBV9 and TRBJ2-5, with D hard to call. The CDR3 loop spans 12 amino acids. Germline V lookup: CDR1 SGDLS, CDR2 YYNGEE. V was pared by 4 bases and J by 4 bases, with 8 bases between. The CDR3 region is CASSWNGETQYF. CDR3 nucleotide sequence: TGTGCCAGCAGCTGGAACGGAGAGACCCAGTACTTC.

CDR3 sequence reads: CSVVWQAFNTQYF. The CDR3 DNA follows: TGCAGCGTTGTCTGGCAGGCATTCAATACGCAGTATTTT. This chain connects TRBV29-1 to TRBJ2-3, with D hard to call. This CDR3 is 13 amino acids long. Trimming stripped 4 bases from V and 7 bases from J, with 15 bases between. CDR1 and CDR2 from the germline V gene are SQVTM and ANQGSEA.

The chain employs TRBV14 and TRBJ2-3; D is undetermined. Germline assignment: CDR1 SGHDN and CDR2 FVKESK. Trimming removed 2 bases at V and 2 bases at J, with 8 bases between. The CDR3 contains 14 residues. The CDR3 nucleotides are TGTGCCAGCAGCCAACTACCTACCACAGATACGCAGTATTTT. Protein sequence: CASSQLPTTDTQYF.

This clonotype was observed many times. The chain uses TRBV7-2 and TRBJ1-1; 10 bases are shared with TRBD1. V lost 4 bases, J lost 6 bases, and 5 bases stayed unmatched. The germline V gene encodes CDR1 SGHTA and CDR2 FQGNSA. The CDR3 has 14 residues. Written as DNA, the CDR3 is TGTGCCAGCAGCTGGACAGGGGGGGAGGCTGAAGCTTTCTTT. Translated: CASSWTGGEAEAFF.

This clonotype was detected ten times or more. J is TRBJ2-1 and V is TRBV7-2; D unclear. CDR3 length: 12 residues. CDR1 is SGHTA, CDR2 FQGNSA, per germline. V lost 3 bases and J lost 9, with 9 bases in between. The CDR3, as DNA: TGTGCCAGCAGCTTCCAGGATAGTGAGCAGTTCTTC. It yields the protein CASSFQDSEQFF.

This clonotype was detected many times. The chain combines TRBV2 with TRBJ2-1; 13 positions agree with TRBD2. Looked up from germline, CDR1 is SNHLY and CDR2 is FYNNEI. CDR3 length equals 15 residues. V lost 6 bases, J lost 9 bases, and 8 bases stayed unmatched. The CDR3 DNA follows: TGTGCCAGCAGCGGACGACTAGCGGGAGGTGGTGAGCAGTTCTTC. The encoded protein is CASSGRLAGGGEQFF.

The chain combines TRBV3-1 with TRBJ2-7; D is possibly TRBD2 (6 bases). Germline loops: CDR1 LGHDT, CDR2 YNNKEL (reference sequence). Trimming took off 0 bases at V and 3 bases at J, with 15 bases between the two ends. This CDR3 has 16 residues. The CDR3 region has the DNA TGTGCCAGCAGCCAAGATAACGGGGACTTGTTCTACGAGCAGTACTTC. Translated, it gives CASSQDNGDLFYEQYF.

This clonotype is a singleton in its sample. This chain joins TRBV11-2 and TRBJ2-3; the D gene is possibly TRBD2 (6 bases). This CDR3 comprises 16 residues. CDR1 is SGHAT and CDR2 is FQNNGV in the germline V gene. V dropped 7 bases and J dropped 4 bases, with 21 bases sitting between them. CDR3 region: CASNSTTSRRADTQYF. For the CDR3, the DNA is TGTGCCAGCAACTCGACAACTAGCAGGAGGGCAGATACGCAGTATTTT.

The chain combines TRBV3-1 with TRBJ2-5, with TRBD2 matching 11 bases. J lost 3 bases, V lost 7 bases, and 7 bases had no gene match. Germline CDR1 reads LGHDT; CDR2 reads YNNKEL (reference sequence). The CDR3 covers 15 residues. CDR3: CASTTGTSGEETQYF. CDR3 bases: TGTGCCAGCACCACCGGGACTAGCGGAGAAGAGACCCAGTACTTC.

This clonotype was picked up a small number of times. This chain connects TRBV10-1 to TRBJ1-2; D uncertain. The V gene lost 0 bases and the J gene lost 4 bases, with 9 bases spanning the gap. Germline CDR1 and CDR2: WNHNN and SYGVQD (reference sequence). The CDR3 has 14 residues. CDR3 region: CASSESTRVYGYTF. The CDR3 DNA reads TGCGCCAGCAGTGAGTCGACTCGTGTCTATGGCTACACCTTC.